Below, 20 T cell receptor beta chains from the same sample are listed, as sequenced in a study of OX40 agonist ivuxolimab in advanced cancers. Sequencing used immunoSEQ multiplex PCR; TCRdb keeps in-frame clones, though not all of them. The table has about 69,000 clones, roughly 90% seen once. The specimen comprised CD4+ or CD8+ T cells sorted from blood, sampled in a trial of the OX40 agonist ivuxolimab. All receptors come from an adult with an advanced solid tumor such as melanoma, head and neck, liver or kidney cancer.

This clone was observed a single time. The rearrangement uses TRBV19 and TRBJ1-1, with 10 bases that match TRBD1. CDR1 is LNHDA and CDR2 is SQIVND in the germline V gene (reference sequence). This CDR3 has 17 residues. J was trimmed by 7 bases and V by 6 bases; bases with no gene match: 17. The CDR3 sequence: CASRAKPGQGFVREAFF. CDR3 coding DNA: TGTGCCAGTAGGGCGAAACCGGGACAGGGGTTTGTTCGTGAAGCTTTCTTT.

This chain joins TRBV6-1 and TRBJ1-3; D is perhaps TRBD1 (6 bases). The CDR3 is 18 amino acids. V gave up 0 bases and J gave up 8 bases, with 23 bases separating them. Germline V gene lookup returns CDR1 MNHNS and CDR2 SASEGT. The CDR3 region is CASSEAPPAGAAIYTIYF. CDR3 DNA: TGTGCCAGCAGTGAAGCCCCACCCGCAGGGGCTGCGATATACACCATATATTTT.

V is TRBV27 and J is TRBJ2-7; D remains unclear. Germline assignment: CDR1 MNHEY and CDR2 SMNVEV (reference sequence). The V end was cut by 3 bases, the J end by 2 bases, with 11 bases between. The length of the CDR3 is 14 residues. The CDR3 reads CASSFKLQAYEQYF. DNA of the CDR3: TGTGCCAGCAGTTTTAAGCTGCAGGCCTACGAGCAGTACTTC.

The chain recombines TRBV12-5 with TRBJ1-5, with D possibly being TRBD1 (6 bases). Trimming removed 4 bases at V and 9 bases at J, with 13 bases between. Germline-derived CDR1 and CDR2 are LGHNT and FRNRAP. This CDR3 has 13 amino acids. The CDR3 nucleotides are TGTGCTAGTGGTTCCCTGGGGGGCACGCCCCAGCATTTT. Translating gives CASGSLGGTPQHF.

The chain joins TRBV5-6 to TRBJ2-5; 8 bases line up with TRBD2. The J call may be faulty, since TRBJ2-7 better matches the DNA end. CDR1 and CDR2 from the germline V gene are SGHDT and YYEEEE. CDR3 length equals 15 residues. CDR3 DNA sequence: TGTGCCAGCAGCTGGCTGGGCGGGAGGTTCTACGAGCAGTACTTC. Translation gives CASSWLGGRFYEQYF.

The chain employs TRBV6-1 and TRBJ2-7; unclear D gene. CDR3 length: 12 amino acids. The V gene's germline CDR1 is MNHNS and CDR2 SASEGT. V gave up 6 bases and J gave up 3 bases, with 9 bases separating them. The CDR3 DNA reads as TGTGCCAGCAGGCGTTCCGACTACGAGCAGTACTTC. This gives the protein CASRRSDYEQYF.

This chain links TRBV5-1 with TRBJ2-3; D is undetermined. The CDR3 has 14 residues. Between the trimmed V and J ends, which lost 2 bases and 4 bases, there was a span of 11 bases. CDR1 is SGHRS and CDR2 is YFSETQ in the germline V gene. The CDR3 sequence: CASSFRVGADTQYF. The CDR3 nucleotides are TGCGCCAGCAGCTTTAGGGTTGGGGCAGATACGCAGTATTTT. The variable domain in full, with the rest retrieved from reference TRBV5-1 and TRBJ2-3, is KAGVTQTPRYLIKTRGQQVTLSCSPISGHRSVSWYQQTPGQGLQFLFEYFSETQRNKGNFPGRFSGRQFSNSRSEMNVSTLELGDSALYLCASSFRVGADTQYFGPGTRLTVL.

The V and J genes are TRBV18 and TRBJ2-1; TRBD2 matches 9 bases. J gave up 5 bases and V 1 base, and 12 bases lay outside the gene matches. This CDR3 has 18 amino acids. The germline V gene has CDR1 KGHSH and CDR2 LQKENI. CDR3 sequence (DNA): TGTGCCAGCTCACCACGCCTAGCGGGACCCGCCCCCCACAATGAGCAGTTCTTC. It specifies CASSPRLAGPAPHNEQFF.

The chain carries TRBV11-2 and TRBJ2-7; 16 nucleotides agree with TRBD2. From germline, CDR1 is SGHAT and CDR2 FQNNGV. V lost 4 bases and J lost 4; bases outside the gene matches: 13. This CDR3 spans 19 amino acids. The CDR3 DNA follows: TGTGCCAGCAGCTCCCGCGGGACTAGCGGGAGGGTAGCGTCTTACGAGCAGTACTTC. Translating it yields CASSSRGTSGRVASYEQYF.

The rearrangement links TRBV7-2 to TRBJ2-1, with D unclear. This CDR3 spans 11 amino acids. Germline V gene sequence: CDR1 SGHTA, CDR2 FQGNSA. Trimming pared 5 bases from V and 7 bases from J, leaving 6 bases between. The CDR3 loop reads CASSLRNEQFF. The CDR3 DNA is TGTGCCAGCAGCCTAAGAAATGAGCAGTTCTTC.

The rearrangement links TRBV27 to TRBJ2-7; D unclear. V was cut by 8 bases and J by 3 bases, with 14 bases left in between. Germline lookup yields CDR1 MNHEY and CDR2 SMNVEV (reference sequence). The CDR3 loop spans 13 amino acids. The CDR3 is CASQGNTVYEQYF. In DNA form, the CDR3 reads TGTGCCAGCCAAGGGAATACTGTCTACGAGCAGTACTTC.

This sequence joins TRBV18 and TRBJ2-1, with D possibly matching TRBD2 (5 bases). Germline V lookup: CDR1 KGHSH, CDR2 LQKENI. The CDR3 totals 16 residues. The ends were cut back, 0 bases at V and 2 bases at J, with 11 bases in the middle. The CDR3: CASSPPRRATYNEQFF. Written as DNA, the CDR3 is TGTGCCAGCTCACCACCGCGGCGGGCGACCTACAATGAGCAGTTCTTC. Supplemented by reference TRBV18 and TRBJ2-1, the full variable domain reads NAGVMQNPRHLVRRRGQEARLRCSPMKGHSHVYWYRQLPEEGLKFMVYLQKENIIDESGMPKERFSAEFPKEGPSILRIQQVVRGDSAAYFCASSPPRRATYNEQFFGPGTRLTVL.

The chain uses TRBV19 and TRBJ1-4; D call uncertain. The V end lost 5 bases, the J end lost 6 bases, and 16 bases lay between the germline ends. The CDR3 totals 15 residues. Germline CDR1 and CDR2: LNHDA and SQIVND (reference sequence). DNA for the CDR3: TGTGCCAGTAGTGTCCGGGATTTTGGGGATGAAAAACTGTTTTTT. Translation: CASSVRDFGDEKLFF.

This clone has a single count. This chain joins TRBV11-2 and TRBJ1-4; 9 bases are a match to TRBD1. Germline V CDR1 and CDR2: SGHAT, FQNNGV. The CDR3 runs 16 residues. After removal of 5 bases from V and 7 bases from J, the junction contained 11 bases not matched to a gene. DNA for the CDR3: TGTGCCAGCAGCCGACTGAGGGGACAGGGAGTTGAAAAACTGTTTTTT. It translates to CASSRLRGQGVEKLFF.

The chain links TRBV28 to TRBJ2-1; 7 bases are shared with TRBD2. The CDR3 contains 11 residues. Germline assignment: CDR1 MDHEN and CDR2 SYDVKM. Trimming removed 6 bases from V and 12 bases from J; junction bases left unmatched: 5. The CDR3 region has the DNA TGTGCCAGCAGCCGGGAGGCTGGGCAGTTCTTC. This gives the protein CASSREAGQFF.

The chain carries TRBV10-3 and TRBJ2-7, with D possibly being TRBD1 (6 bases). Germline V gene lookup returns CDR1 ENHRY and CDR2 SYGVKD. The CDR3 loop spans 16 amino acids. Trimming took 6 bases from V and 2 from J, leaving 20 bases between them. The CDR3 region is CAISRLGDTKPYEQYF. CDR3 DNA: TGTGCCATCAGCAGACTGGGGGACACCAAACCCTACGAGCAGTACTTC.

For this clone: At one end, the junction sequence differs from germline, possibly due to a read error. This CDR3 reads CASREGLAGVKYEQYF. The CDR3 DNA is TGTGCCAGCAGGGAAGGACTAGCGGGAGTTAAGTACGAGCAGTACTTC. The rearrangement joins TRBV2 to TRBJ2-7; 13 nucleotides align to TRBD2. There are 16 residues in the CDR3. Germline-derived CDR1 and CDR2 are SNHLY and FYNNEI.

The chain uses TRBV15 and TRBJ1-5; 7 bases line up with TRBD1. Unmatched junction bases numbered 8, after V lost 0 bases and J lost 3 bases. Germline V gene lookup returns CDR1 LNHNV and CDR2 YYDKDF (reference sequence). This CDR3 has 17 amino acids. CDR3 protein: CATSRDLLGTVNQPQHF. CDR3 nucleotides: TGTGCCACCAGCAGAGACCTACTTGGGACAGTCAATCAGCCCCAGCATTTT.

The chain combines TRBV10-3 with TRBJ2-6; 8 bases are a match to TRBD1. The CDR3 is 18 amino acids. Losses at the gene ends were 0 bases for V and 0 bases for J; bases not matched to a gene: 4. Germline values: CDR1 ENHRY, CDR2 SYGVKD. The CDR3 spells CAISESRDRSSGANVLTF. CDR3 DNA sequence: TGTGCCATCAGTGAGTCGCGGGACAGGAGCTCTGGGGCCAACGTCCTGACTTTC.

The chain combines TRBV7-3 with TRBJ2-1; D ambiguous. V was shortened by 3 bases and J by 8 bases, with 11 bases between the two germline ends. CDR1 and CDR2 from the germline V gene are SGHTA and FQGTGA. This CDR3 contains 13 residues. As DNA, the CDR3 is TGTGCCAGCAGCTTCTTTACCAGCGATGAGCAGTTCTTC. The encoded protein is CASSFFTSDEQFF.